In its sample, the clone carrying this T cell receptor beta chain was seen a few times. Antigen specificity is unknown. This record comes from a study of T-cell memory formation after mild COVID-19. About the research overall: The two donors had largely donor-specific TCR clusters.

General study results and limits: Memory sampled before infection contained some responding clones, suggesting cross-reactive memory joined. Clones contracting day 15 to 85 were balanced CD4/CD8; later expanders leaned CD4+. Second-wave clones that peaked on day 37 lacked confirmed SARS-CoV-2 specificity.

From the 5' RACE reads, TCRdb called clonotypes with MiXCR, one entry per CDR3 protein. The data show about 420,000 distinct CDR3 sequences, more than 20% seen once. This CDR3 spans 14 amino acids. V was clipped by 5 bases and J by 5 bases; unmatched bases: 8. In germline, CDR1 is SEHNR, CDR2 FQNEAQ (reference sequence). The sequenced sample was PBMCs or a T cell subset sorted from them (not recorded which). The gene calls are TRBV7-9 and TRBJ2-7; 8 bases are shared with TRBD2. The sequence derives from an adult woman who had mild COVID-19 (a few samples of this study predate the infection). Cell type and time point are not known. CDR3 nucleotides: TGTGCCAGCAGCCGAGACGGGACTAGAGACGAGCAGTACTTC. Its protein product is CASSRDGTRDEQYF. Supplemented by reference TRBV7-9 and TRBJ2-7, the full variable domain reads DTGVSQNPRHKITKRGQNVTFRCDPISEHNRLYWYRQTLGQGPEFLTYFQNEAQLEKSRLLSDRFSAERPKGSFSTLEIQRTEQGDSAMYLCASSRDGTRDEQYFGPGTRLTVT.